These 18 T cell receptor beta chains share one sample of origin, sequenced in a study of molecular identifiers for immune sequencing clone quantification. A single record per CDR3 protein comes from TCRdb applying MiXCR to the PCR reads. Here the sample spans 400,000 to 600,000 distinct CDR3 sequences, about a fifth being singletons. Material: naive CD8+ T cells from blood, with Jurkat cell RNA spiked in. Indicated subset: FACS-sorted CD8+CD4-CCR7+CD45RA+ naive T cells. The receptors were sampled from a human donor in good health. Some libraries in this study had Jurkat cell RNA spiked in.

This clonotype has just one count. A much bigger clone sits one base away, suggesting this may be a read error. V and J are TRBV21-1 and TRBJ2-6. TRBV21-1 is shown as a pseudogene. This CDR3 spans 15 amino acids. This CDR3 is CASSKIGSGASVLTF. The CDR3 DNA is TGTGCCAGCAGCAAAATTGGCTCTGGGGCCAGCGTCCTGACTTTC.

As concerns this clonotype: Compared with germline, one end of the junction differs, possibly owing to a read error. The chain recombines TRBV6-5 with TRBJ1-1; D ambiguous. CDR1 is MNHEY, CDR2 SVGAGI, per germline. CDR3 length: 12 residues. The CDR3 region has the DNA TGTGCCTGCAGTTACTTTGGCACTGAAGCTTTCTTT. Protein: CACSYFGTEAFF.

This clonotype was detected once. A much larger clone lies a single base off, so this may be a read error. V and J are TRBV24-1 and TRBJ2-1; 14 nucleotides line up with TRBD2. Germline V gene lookup returns CDR1 KGHDR and CDR2 SFDVKD. The CDR3 is made up of 15 amino acids. Here the CDR3 reads CATGEGTSGSEEQFF. CDR3 DNA: TGTGCCACCGGTGAGGGGACTAGCGGGAGTGAGGAGCAGTTCTTC.

In this sample, this clonotype turned up many times. The J gene is TRBJ2-3, the V gene TRBV4-2; 9 nucleotides line up with TRBD2. V was clipped by 4 bases and J by 2 bases; unmatched bases: 7. Germline V gives CDR1 LGHNA, CDR2 YNFKEQ. This CDR3 spans 16 amino acids. The CDR3 DNA is TGTGCCAGCAGCCCCCAAGCGGGAGGCCCCACAGATACGCAGTATTTT. Encoded protein: CASSPQAGGPTDTQYF.

This chain links TRBV4-1 with TRBJ2-3; 8 nucleotides align to TRBD1. This CDR3 is built from 16 residues. With 4 bases clipped from V and 4 bases from J, the junction kept 10 bases outside the gene matches. Per the germline V gene, CDR1 is MGHRA and CDR2 is YSYEKL. Written as DNA, the CDR3 is TGCGCCAGCAGCCTTGGCGGACAGGGTCCTCCAGATACGCAGTATTTT. Amino acid sequence: CASSLGGQGPPDTQYF.

The rearrangement joins TRBV5-1 to TRBJ1-2, with D possibly TRBD1 on 6 matching bases. The germline V gene encodes CDR1 SGHRS and CDR2 YFSETQ. This CDR3 has 14 residues. The V end lost 1 base, the J end lost 3 bases, and 10 bases lay between the germline ends. The CDR3 is CASSLYRADYGYTF. DNA for the CDR3: TGCGCCAGCAGCTTGTACAGGGCAGACTATGGCTACACCTTC.

About this clonotype itself: The conserved phenylalanine or tryptophan is not found at the CDR3 terminus, so this likely reflects a read error. The chain links TRBV6-2 or TRBV6-3 to TRBJ1-1, with D unresolved. Germline V lookup: CDR1 MNHEY, CDR2 SVGEGT. Trimming took 6 bases from V and 4 from J, leaving 15 bases between them. CDR3 length equals 14 residues. CDR3 coding DNA: TGTGCCAGCAGCCCCCTGACAAGTGGCACTGAAGCTTTCCTT. Translation: CASSPLTSGTEAFL.

This clonotype has at least ten counts. The J gene is TRBJ1-6, the V gene TRBV20-1; the D gene is possibly TRBD1 (6 bases). V was clipped by 3 bases and J by 6 bases, with 9 bases between them. The CDR3 covers 13 residues. In germline, CDR1 is DFQATT, CDR2 SNEGSKA (reference sequence). The CDR3 sequence is CSASDRTNSPLHF. CDR3 DNA: TGCAGTGCTAGCGACAGGACTAATTCACCCCTCCACTTT.

In this sample, this clonotype turned up many times. The chain uses TRBV7-9 and TRBJ2-7, with D perhaps matching TRBD1 (5 bases). The CDR3 loop spans 12 amino acids. Germline lookup yields CDR1 SEHNR and CDR2 FQNEAQ (reference sequence). Trimming took 4 bases from V and 7 from J, leaving 11 bases between them. The CDR3 loop reads CASSYGAGEQYF. CDR3 bases: TGTGCCAGCAGCTATGGGGCAGGAGAGCAGTACTTC.

The chain uses TRBV5-1 and TRBJ2-3; 7 bases are shared with TRBD1. V lost 4 bases to trimming and J lost 2 bases; unmatched junction nucleotides: 4. This CDR3 spans 14 amino acids. Germline V gene sequence: CDR1 SGHRS, CDR2 YFSETQ. The CDR3 loop reads CASSMTGNTDTQYF. The CDR3 bases are TGCGCCAGCAGCATGACAGGGAACACAGATACGCAGTATTTT.

This clonotype was seen at least ten times. The V call is TRBV20-1, the J call TRBJ2-7; tentatively, D is TRBD1 or TRBD2 (5 bases each). V was clipped by 3 bases and J by 3 bases, with 9 bases between them. The length of the CDR3 is 12 residues. Per germline, CDR1 DFQATT and CDR2 SNEGSKA (reference sequence). The CDR3 loop reads CSASRGDYEQYF. In DNA form, the CDR3 reads TGCAGTGCTAGTAGAGGGGACTACGAGCAGTACTTC.

This clonotype was counted many times. This chain links TRBV7-2 with TRBJ2-3; 11 positions match TRBD2. The CDR3 runs to 17 residues. Per germline, CDR1 SGHTA and CDR2 FQGNSA. V shed 4 bases, J shed 2 bases, and the junction held 8 bases outside the gene matches. CDR3 nucleotide sequence: TGTGCCAGCAGCTCTCGACTAGCGGGGATACACACAGATACGCAGTATTTT. Residues: CASSSRLAGIHTDTQYF.

This clonotype was detected ten times or more. The V call is TRBV25-1, the J call TRBJ2-1; no clear D gene. CDR1 MGHDK and CDR2 SYGVNS come from the germline V gene. Trimming took 6 bases from V and 5 from J, leaving 8 bases between them. This CDR3 is built from 12 residues. The CDR3 region is CASSPLDNEQFF. The DNA for the CDR3 is TGTGCCAGCAGCCCCCTTGACAATGAGCAGTTCTTC.

The chain recombines TRBV27 with TRBJ2-1; D may be TRBD2 (6 bases). Germline V CDR1 and CDR2: MNHEY, SMNVEV (reference sequence). This CDR3 region has 18 residues. Trimming shortened V by 0 bases and J by 7 bases, and 22 bases separated the two germline ends. The CDR3 reads CASSLSRSRGFGENEQFF. CDR3 nucleotides: TGTGCCAGCAGTTTATCTAGGTCACGGGGGTTTGGTGAGAATGAGCAGTTCTTC.

In this sample, this clonotype turned up many times. The chain is built from TRBV24-1 and TRBJ1-5; D uncertain. Germline V gene data show CDR1 as KGHDR and CDR2 as SFDVKD. The V gene lost 0 bases and the J gene lost 0 bases, with 2 bases spanning the gap. The length of the CDR3 is 14 residues. The CDR3 region is CATSDLDSNQPQHF. In DNA form, the CDR3 reads TGTGCCACCAGTGATTTGGATAGCAATCAGCCCCAGCATTTT.

This clonotype was seen a few times. The chain joins TRBV6-2 or TRBV6-3 to TRBJ2-7; D remains ambiguous. V was shortened by 0 bases and J by 2 bases, with 5 bases between the two germline ends. CDR3 length equals 13 residues. Germline loops: CDR1 MNHEY, CDR2 SVGEGT. The CDR3: CASSYSYTYEQYF. In nucleotides, the CDR3 is TGTGCCAGCAGTTACTCGTACACCTACGAGCAGTACTTC.

This clonotype was observed a handful of times. The chain is built from TRBV27 and TRBJ2-7, with 11 bases aligning to TRBD1. After removal of 4 bases from V and 2 bases from J, the junction contained 4 bases not matched to a gene. This CDR3 comprises 15 residues. The V gene's germline CDR1 is MNHEY and CDR2 SMNVEV (reference sequence). CDR3 DNA: TGTGCCAGCAGTTGGGGGGGACAGGGGGCCTACGAGCAGTACTTC. It encodes CASSWGGQGAYEQYF.

This chain links TRBV19 with TRBJ2-7; 7 bases are shared with TRBD2. This CDR3 has 14 amino acids. From germline, CDR1 is LNHDA and CDR2 SQIVND (reference sequence). The V and J ends lost 5 bases and 3 bases, in that order; junction bases with no gene match: 7. The CDR3 reads CASSVGSGFYEQYF. In nucleotides, the CDR3 is TGTGCCAGTAGTGTGGGTAGCGGGTTCTACGAGCAGTACTTC.